A selection of T cell receptor beta chains follows, all from one sample in a study of T cell changes during pregnancy in multiple sclerosis. Here immunoSEQ multiplex PCR was the method, and the copy in TCRdb shows in-frame clones only, minus some. The sample carries about 27,000 clones, roughly 90% recorded once. The sample in question was CD8+ T cells from peripheral blood mononuclear cells, obtained in the second trimester of pregnancy. The receptors shown here come from a female donor with multiple sclerosis, enrolled in a pregnancy study. Both conserved end residues are part of each CDR3. Each record gives: clone size, V gene, D gene, J gene, CDR3 protein, CDR3 DNA. The D gene is left open where the match is weak. Clone size is stated in some rows and not others, as once, few, many or a class when expanded.

few,TRBV2,-,TRBJ1-2,CASSGDRNYGYTF,TGTGCCAGCAGTGGTGACAGGAACTATGGCTACACCTTC
-,TRBV6-5,-,TRBJ2-2,CASRTEGNTGELFF,TGTGCCAGCAGGACTGAGGGGAACACCGGGGAGCTGTTTTTT
-,TRBV6-6,-,TRBJ2-3,CASSYLSTGTDTQYF,TGTGCCAGCAGTTACCTTTCGACAGGTACAGATACGCAGTATTTT
-,TRBV9,TRBD1,TRBJ2-1,CASSDSMTGSPYNEQFF,TGTGCCAGCAGCGACTCGATGACAGGGAGTCCCTACAATGAGCAGTTCTTC
-,TRBV5-5,-,TRBJ2-2,CASSLERRTGELFF,TGTGCCAGCAGCTTGGAGCGGCGCACCGGGGAGCTGTTTTTT
-,TRBV9,TRBD1,TRBJ1-1,CASSVFGTGATEAFF,TGTGCCAGCAGCGTATTCGGGACAGGGGCAACTGAAGCTTTCTTT
-,TRBV5-6,TRBD1,TRBJ1-2,CASSLATDRVGYTF,TGTGCCAGCAGCTTGGCGACCGACAGGGTGGGCTACACCTTC
-,TRBV27,-,TRBJ1-5,CASSSVGGASNQPQHF,TGTGCCAGCAGTTCCGTAGGGGGGGCGAGCAATCAGCCCCAGCATTTT
many,TRBV5-1,-,TRBJ1-2,CASSLVVYNYGYTF,TGCGCCAGCAGCTTGGTAGTGTACAACTATGGCTACACCTTC
-,TRBV13,-,TRBJ1-2,CASSLQGSGYTF,TGTGCCAGCAGCTTACAGGGTAGTGGCTACACCTTC
few,TRBV4-1,-,TRBJ1-1,CASSRKQENTEAFF,TGCGCCAGCAGCCGAAAACAGGAGAACACTGAAGCTTTCTTT
-,TRBV27,TRBD1,TRBJ1-5,CASSLQGSNQPQHF,TGTGCCAGCAGTCTACAGGGGAGCAATCAGCCCCAGCATTTT
-,TRBV7-3,TRBD2,TRBJ2-3,CASSPYSGGASDTQYF,TGTGCCAGCAGCCCCTATAGCGGGGGGGCCTCAGATACGCAGTATTTT
few,TRBV27,TRBD1,TRBJ2-7,CASSPLTGASSYEQYF,TGTGCCAGCAGTCCCCTGACAGGGGCGAGCTCCTACGAGCAGTACTTC
medium-sized,TRBV5-6,-,TRBJ2-4,CASSAPAGTASKNIQYF,TGTGCCAGCAGCGCCCCGGCGGGGACGGCGTCCAAAAACATTCAGTACTTC
-,TRBV7-8,-,TRBJ1-1,CASSLAEGPNTEAFF,TGTGCCAGCAGCTTAGCGGAGGGACCGAACACTGAAGCTTTCTTT
-,TRBV6-1,-,TRBJ1-6,CASSGQPYNSPLHF,TGTGCCAGCAGTGGACAGCCCTATAATTCACCCCTCCACTTT
-,TRBV19,-,TRBJ1-6,CASSFGVGSPLHF,TGTGCCAGTAGTTTCGGGGTGGGGTCACCCCTCCACTTT
-,TRBV7-9,-,TRBJ1-1,CASTPQGVTEAFF,TGTGCCAGCACCCCTCAGGGTGTCACTGAAGCTTTCTTT
-,TRBV30,-,TRBJ2-7,CAWTRTAEAYEQYF,TGTGCCTGGACCAGGACGGCGGAGGCGTACGAGCAGTACTTC
-,TRBV6-5,-,TRBJ1-2,CASSYSEGSYGYTF,TGTGCCAGCAGTTACTCGGAGGGGAGCTATGGCTACACCTTC
-,TRBV27,-,TRBJ1-1,CASSRYSTNTEAFF,TGTGCCAGCAGTCGCTACAGCACGAACACTGAAGCTTTCTTT
-,TRBV9,TRBD2,TRBJ2-1,CASSVGLAGGPVHYNEQFF,TGTGCCAGCAGCGTAGGATTAGCGGGGGGGCCGGTTCACTACAATGAGCAGTTCTTC
-,TRBV6-4,TRBD1,TRBJ2-1,CASQGDMGDEQFF,TGTGCCTCCCAGGGGGACATGGGTGATGAGCAGTTCTTC
-,TRBV6-5,-,TRBJ1-6,CASSSLPGWDSPLHF,TGTGCCAGCAGTTCCTTACCGGGGTGGGATTCACCCCTCCACTTT
-,TRBV28,TRBD1,TRBJ2-5,CASSSRQGALETQYF,TGTGCCAGCAGTTCCCGACAGGGGGCTCTAGAGACCCAGTACTTC
once,TRBV7-9,-,TRBJ1-2,CASTSDVNRAIPDGYTF,TGTGCCAGCACCTCCGACGTCAACAGGGCAATACCCGATGGCTACACCTTC
once,TRBV27,-,TRBJ2-2,CASSLIGAGGELFF,TGTGCCAGCAGTTTAATTGGGGCAGGGGGGGAGCTGTTTTTT
-,TRBV7-9,TRBD1,TRBJ2-7,CASSLGQGRFYEQYF,TGTGCCAGCAGCCTGGGACAGGGAAGATTCTACGAGCAGTACTTC
-,TRBV2,-,TRBJ2-7,CATLPGDSYEQYF,TGTGCCACCCTCCCGGGGGACTCCTACGAGCAGTACTTC
-,TRBV15,TRBD1,TRBJ1-5,CATSQGAKNQPQHF,TGTGCCACCAGCCAGGGGGCTAAAAATCAGCCCCAGCATTTT
-,TRBV9,-,TRBJ1-4,CASSPLAGRPNEKLFF,TGTGCCAGCAGCCCCCTCGCGGGAAGGCCTAATGAAAAACTGTTTTTT
-,TRBV5-4,TRBD1,TRBJ2-7,CASSWGQGLTYEQYF,TGTGCCAGCAGCTGGGGACAGGGCCTTACCTACGAGCAGTACTTC
-,TRBV28,-,TRBJ2-5,CASSPRQQVRETQYF,TGTGCCAGCAGTCCCCGGCAACAGGTGAGGGAGACCCAGTACTTC
-,TRBV13,-,TRBJ1-2,CASSLGWASGDFNYGYTF,TGTGCCAGCAGCTTAGGCTGGGCGTCTGGGGACTTTAACTATGGCTACACCTTC
-,TRBV19,-,TRBJ2-1,CASSIVPGSYNEQFF,TGTGCCAGTAGTATAGTCCCAGGTTCCTACAATGAGCAGTTCTTC
-,TRBV7-3,TRBD1,TRBJ2-3,CASSGQGSDTQYF,TGTGCCAGCAGCGGACAGGGTTCGGATACGCAGTATTTT
-,TRBV7-6,TRBD1,TRBJ1-4,CASSLGGTDEKLFF,TGTGCCAGCAGCTTAGGGGGGACAGACGAAAAACTGTTTTTT
-,TRBV5-4,TRBD1,TRBJ2-3,CASSLDRAMADTQYF,TGTGCCAGCAGCCTAGACAGGGCAATGGCAGATACGCAGTATTTT
-,TRBV6-6,TRBD1,TRBJ1-2,CASSYLRDSNYGYTF,TGTGCCAGCAGTTATCTTCGGGACAGCAACTATGGCTACACCTTC
-,TRBV2,-,TRBJ1-2,CASRLRGNYGYTF,TGTGCCAGCCGCCTGAGAGGGAACTATGGCTACACCTTC
-,TRBV7-2,TRBD2,TRBJ2-7,CASSLSGTSASFNIYEQYF,TGTGCCAGCAGCTTATCCGGGACTAGCGCCTCTTTTAACATCTACGAGCAGTACTTC
-,TRBV5-1,-,TRBJ2-5,CASSHQTRQETQYF,TGCGCCAGCAGCCATCAGACTAGACAAGAGACCCAGTACTTC
-,TRBV30,-,TRBJ2-7,CAWSAGAEQYF,TGTGCCTGGAGTGCAGGGGCCGAGCAGTACTTC